This entry features one TCR beta chain sequence. Its cognate antigen is unknown. An end of the junction differs from the germline gene, which may be a read error. The sample is drawn from a study of cytomegalovirus exposure and HLA in healthy donors. 60 Vbeta and 13 Jbeta primers were used in PCR. Method: immunoSEQ multiplex PCR; TCRdb's copy keeps in-frame clones and lacks some. The ten most abundant clones cover around 1.1% of a sample with about 200,000 clones. Points from the study as a whole: Per a prior analysis, the majority of TCR beta V segments were productive roughly 90% or roughly 30% of the time. A later analysis showed TCR association rates differing by HLA locus, peaking at DRB1 and lowest at HLA-C.

The TCR comes from a girl aged 2 to 10 in good health and CMV-seropositive. The sequenced sample consisted of PBMCs.

For the CDR3, the DNA is TGTGCCAGCAGTGATACTAGCGGGACAGATATGCAGTATTTT. This gives the protein CASSDTSGTDMQYF. V gene TRBV2 combines with J gene TRBJ2-3; TRBD2 matches at 10 bases. The CDR3 totals 14 residues. Germline lookup yields CDR1 SNHLY and CDR2 FYNNEI. Full variable domain (rest looked up from reference TRBV2 and TRBJ2-3): EPEVTQTPSHQVTQMGQEVILRCVPISNHLYFYWYRQILGQKVEFLVSFYNNEISEKSEIFDDQFSVERPDGSNFTLKIRSTKLEDSAMYFCASSDTSGTDMQYFGPGTRLTVL.